This TCR beta chain is from a study of human T cells and chemical hapten exposure (dated by TCRdb to the early 2020s). For the wider study: For sensitization, 2% DPC in acetone was applied to a 2 cm by 2 cm area of upper inner arm skin. Throughout the roughly 25-week study period, patients were also given weekly therapeutic DPC doses on the scalp. Patch testing was done on the upper back using Finn chambers containing 0.01% DPC, and results were scored after 6 days according to International Contact Dermatitis Research Group standards. The mostly female patient cohort included alopecia areata with under or over 50% scalp involvement, alopecia totalis and alopecia universalis. Libraries were combined into a pool for sequencing, and differences in TCR yield between samples came mainly from small differences in library volumes within the pool. The study tracked peripheral blood TCR repertoire changes in vivo during primary and secondary sensitization to the hapten diphenylcyclopropenone (DPC) in alopecia patients. Blood samples were taken from patients before sensitization (week 0) and at 2, 6 and about 24 weeks after DPC sensitization. For TCR sequencing, blood came from approximately 29 alopecia patients at anywhere from one to four time points (pre-sensitization, 2, 6 and 24 weeks). What the work shows at the level of the full study, not this receptor alone: The number of PT1 expanded TCRs positively correlated with patch test score, significant at thresholds 8, 16 and 32 but not 4. Expanded TCRs formed significantly more large CDR3 similarity clusters than pre-sensitization or healthy control sets, consistent with antigen-driven responses. No change with DPC sensitization was found in the number of TCRs above 1 in 1000 frequency, and no evidence of global repertoire structure alterations was found. Repeated subsampling changed both the strength of the expansion versus patch-test correlation and the threshold at which that correlation became significant. Because every patient had alopecia, a presumed autoimmune disease, the patients' immune response might differ from that of healthy individuals.

At least ten counts were recorded for this clonotype. Its antigen remains undetermined. Base qualities are not at hand, and no much larger clone is one base apart. V drops 5 bases and J drops 4 bases, leaving 11 bases in between. The germline V gene yields MDHEN for CDR1 and SYDVKM for CDR2. The CDR3 numbers 13 residues from cysteine through phenylalanine. Of the read, only the CDR3 DNA is kept; its 39 bases are in frame from base 1. Library preparation was by RACE. Sequencing was performed on a NextSeq 500. Library preparation attached unique molecular identifiers to individual cDNA molecules for quantitative, reproducible TCR counting. From each blood RNA sample, both TCR alpha and TCR beta chains were sequenced. The authors' analysis ran thus. The median number of TCRs per sample was roughly 100,000, ranging from about 20,000 to 750,000. V, J and CDR3 annotation of the TCR reads was performed with the Decombinator software suite. To make PS versus PT1 abundance plots, every sample was subsampled to the same number of TCRs (28,000). Expanded TCRs were defined as absent before sensitization and observed at least eight times at the 2-week time point. TCRdb handled the public reads itself, with Q25 trimming in fastp and clone calling in MiXCR, and kept productive beta chains. Merged by CDR3 protein, the rows form single entries marked with the most common genes and DNA. The V and J calls follow TCRdb's processing rather than the paper's. The sample includes around 100,000 distinct CDR3 sequences, with more than 9.5% observed a single time. The ten largest make up around 3.5% of the sample.

What the time point label conveys for this sample: patch test 1, 2 weeks after DPC sensitization. The treatment or condition label here, explained by the study, means: therapeutic diphenylcyclopropenone sensitization with weekly scalp DPC. Blood at each patch-test visit was drawn before the patch test was applied. To be eligible, patients had to be aged 18 to 70, diagnosed with alopecia and judged suitable for DPC therapy, while pregnant patients were excluded. Total RNA was isolated from unfractionated whole blood collected in Tempus Blood RNA tubes. This clonotype originated in a woman between 35 and 50 years old with alopecia areata. Some clones in this sample may be carry-over from other donors' samples. The specimen was whole blood, collected in connection with sensitization to the hapten diphenylcyclopropenone (DPC). The sequence links TRBV28 to TRBJ1-2; the D gene identity is not certain. The CDR3 loop reads CASSRGQLYGYTF. The nucleotide sequence is given as TGTGCCAGCAGTCGGGGTCAGCTCTATGGCTACACCTTC.